The 10 T cell receptor beta chains listed next were all sequenced from one sample in a study of OX40 agonist ivuxolimab in advanced cancers. Libraries were built with the immunoSEQ multiplex PCR assay. In its TCRdb copy, this immuneACCESS table keeps in-frame sequences only and misses some clones. Where compared with another copy, unresolved V genes explain less than half of these, and the others have no known cause. The sample table contains around 15,000 clones; only one count was recorded for around four fifths of them. Roughly 28% of the sample goes to the ten largest clones. The sequencing here drew on CD4+ or CD8+ T cells sorted from blood, taken in a trial of the OX40 agonist ivuxolimab. The receptors shown here come from an adult with an advanced solid tumor such as melanoma, head and neck, liver or kidney cancer.

CDR3 DNA: TGTGCCAGCAGTTTATTGGGACAGGGGGCGCTTGGCTACACCTTC. Its protein product is CASSLLGQGALGYTF. The chain joins TRBV27 to TRBJ1-2; 12 nucleotides line up with TRBD1. The CDR3 consists of 15 residues. Germline values: CDR1 MNHEY, CDR2 SMNVEV (reference sequence). Trimming at V came to 1 base and at J to 7 bases, leaving 4 bases not matched to a gene.

V usage is TRBV4-2 and J usage is TRBJ1-6, with TRBD1 identical over 7 bases. The germline CDR1 and CDR2 sequences are LGHNA and YNFKEQ. The CDR3 sequence is 17 residues long. The V and J ends lost 1 base and 6 bases, in that order; junction bases with no gene match: 9. CDR3 amino acids: CASSQGQGGGGNSPLHF. The CDR3 DNA reads TGTGCCAGCAGCCAAGGACAGGGCGGGGGAGGTAATTCACCCCTCCACTTT.

A single count supports this clone. This chain links TRBV5-1 with TRBJ1-1; D call uncertain. Trimming cost V 2 bases and J 0 bases, with 8 bases left between them. Germline CDR1 SGHRS, CDR2 YFSETQ. The CDR3 has 14 residues. CDR3 protein: CASSLGSMNTEAFF. The DNA of the CDR3 is TGCGCCAGCAGCTTAGGGTCAATGAACACTGAAGCTTTCTTT.

This clone was seen just once. The chain links TRBV9 to TRBJ2-7; 9 bases agree with TRBD2. CDR3 length equals 14 residues. Germline V gene sequence: CDR1 SGDLS, CDR2 YYNGEE. The junction had 4 bases not matched to a gene; V was cut back by 4 bases and J by 2 bases. CDR3 loop: CASSPLAGAYEQYF. CDR3 DNA sequence: TGTGCCAGCAGCCCTTTAGCGGGGGCCTACGAGCAGTACTTC.

This chain links TRBV5-6 with TRBJ1-5; a weak D match, TRBD1 (6 bases). Trimming cost V 1 base and J 2 bases, with 16 bases left between them. CDR1 and CDR2 (germline): SGHDT, YYEEEE. The CDR3 spans 17 residues. The CDR3 sequence is CASSLRWGQEGNQPQHF. The CDR3 DNA sequence: TGTGCCAGCAGCTTGCGTTGGGGGCAAGAGGGCAATCAGCCCCAGCATTTT.

This rearrangement joins TRBV5-1 to TRBJ2-6; 11 nucleotides match TRBD1. The CDR3 sequence is 18 residues long. CDR1 is SGHRS, CDR2 YFSETQ, per germline. The J segment lost 3 bases and the V segment lost 4 bases, leaving 9 bases of the junction unmatched. This chain's CDR3 is CASSATGTGGLGANVLTF. The CDR3 bases are TGCGCCAGCAGCGCAACCGGGACAGGGGGGCTTGGGGCCAACGTCCTGACTTTC.

J is TRBJ2-7 and V is TRBV18; 8 nucleotides line up with TRBD2. This CDR3 contains 14 residues. Germline lookup yields CDR1 KGHSH and CDR2 LQKENI. With V trimmed by 3 bases and J by 3 bases, 4 bases remained unmatched. CDR3 protein: CASSPPGGRYEQYF. The CDR3, as DNA: TGTGCCAGCTCACCGCCGGGGGGGCGCTACGAGCAGTACTTC.

V and J are TRBV7-9 and TRBJ1-2; D is unclear. The CDR3 totals 13 residues. Germline CDR1 is SEHNR and CDR2 is FQNEAQ (reference sequence). Trimming pared 5 bases from V and 4 bases from J, leaving 11 bases between. The CDR3 here is CASSLGSTYGYTF. The CDR3 nucleotides are TGTGCCAGCAGCCTAGGGTCAACCTATGGCTACACCTTC.

This clone has just one count. The rearrangement uses TRBV27 and TRBJ2-1, with unresolved D. The CDR3 has 14 residues. Germline V gene lookup returns CDR1 MNHEY and CDR2 SMNVEV (reference sequence). Trimming cost V 8 bases and J 5 bases, with 16 bases left between them. The CDR3 loop is CASAGLVGNNEQFF. The CDR3 DNA reads TGTGCCAGCGCCGGGCTGGTTGGTAACAATGAGCAGTTCTTC.

V usage is TRBV5-8 and J usage is TRBJ2-5, with D tentatively TRBD1 or TRBD2 (5 bases each). The CDR3 covers 15 residues. V was cut by 4 bases and J by 2 bases, with 15 bases left in between. In germline, CDR1 is SGHTS, CDR2 YDEGEE. The CDR3 is CASSPRWGNQETQYF. The CDR3 DNA sequence: TGTGCCAGCAGCCCCAGATGGGGGAATCAAGAGACCCAGTACTTC.